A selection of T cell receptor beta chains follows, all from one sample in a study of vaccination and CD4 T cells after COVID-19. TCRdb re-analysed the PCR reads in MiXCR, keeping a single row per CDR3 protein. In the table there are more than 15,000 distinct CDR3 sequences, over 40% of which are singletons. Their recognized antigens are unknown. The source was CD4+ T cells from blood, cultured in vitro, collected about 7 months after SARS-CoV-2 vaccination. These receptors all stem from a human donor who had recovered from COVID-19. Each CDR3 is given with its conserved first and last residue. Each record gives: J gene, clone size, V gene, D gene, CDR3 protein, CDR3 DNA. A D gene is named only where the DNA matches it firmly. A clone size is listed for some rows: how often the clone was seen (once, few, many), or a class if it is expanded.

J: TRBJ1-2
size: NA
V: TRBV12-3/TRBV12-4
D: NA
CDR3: CASSLGSGGYTF
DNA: TGTGCCAGCAGTTTAGGTAGTGGTGGCTACACCTTC

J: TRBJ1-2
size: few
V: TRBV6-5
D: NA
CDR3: CASSYLRVVNYGYTF
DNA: TGTGCCAGCAGTTACCTCAGGGTGGTGAACTATGGCTACACCTTC

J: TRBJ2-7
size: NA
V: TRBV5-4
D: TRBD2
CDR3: CASSTGTSGGYEQYF
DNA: TGTGCCAGCAGCACCGGGACTAGCGGGGGCTACGAGCAGTACTTC

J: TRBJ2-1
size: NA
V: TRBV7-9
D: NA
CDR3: CASSRRLGLGVEQFF
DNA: TGTGCCAGCAGCCGACGACTCGGATTGGGTGTTGAGCAGTTCTTC

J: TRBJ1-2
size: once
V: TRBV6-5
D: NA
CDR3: CASSYLYRTQHGGYTF
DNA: TGTGCCAGCAGTTACCTCTACAGGACCCAACATGGTGGCTACACCTTC

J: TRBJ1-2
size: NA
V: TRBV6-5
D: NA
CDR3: CASSSGGRGYTF
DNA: TGTGCCAGCAGTTCCGGGGGTCGAGGCTACACCTTC

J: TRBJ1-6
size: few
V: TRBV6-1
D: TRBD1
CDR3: CASSVRTGGDSPLHF
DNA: TGTGCCAGCAGTGTCCGGACAGGGGGGGATTCACCCCTCCACTTT

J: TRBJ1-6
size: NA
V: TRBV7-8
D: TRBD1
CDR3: CASSQDRGSPLHF
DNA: TGTGCCAGCAGTCAAGACAGGGGCTCACCCCTCCACTTT

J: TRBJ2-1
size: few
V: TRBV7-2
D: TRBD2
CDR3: CASSQTSGTYNEQFF
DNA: TGTGCCAGCAGCCAAACTAGCGGCACCTACAATGAGCAGTTCTTC

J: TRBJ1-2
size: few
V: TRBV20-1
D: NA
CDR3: CSARAGYYGYTF
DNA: TGCAGTGCTAGAGCAGGGTACTATGGCTACACCTTC

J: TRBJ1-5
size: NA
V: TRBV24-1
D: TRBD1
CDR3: CATSDGQGSFNQPQHF
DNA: TGTGCCACCAGTGACGGACAGGGGAGCTTCAATCAGCCCCAGCATTTT

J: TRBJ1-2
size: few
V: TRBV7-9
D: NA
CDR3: CASRGTSEGYTF
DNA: TGTGCCAGCAGGGGTACCTCAGAGGGCTACACCTTC

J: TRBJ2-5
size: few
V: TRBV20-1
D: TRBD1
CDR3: CSARDGGRDRETQYF
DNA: TGCAGTGCTAGAGACGGCGGCCGGGACAGAGAGACCCAGTACTTC

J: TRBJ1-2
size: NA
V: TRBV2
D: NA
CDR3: CASSDQGNIGGYTF
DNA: TGTGCCAGCAGTGATCAGGGAAACATAGGTGGCTACACCTTC

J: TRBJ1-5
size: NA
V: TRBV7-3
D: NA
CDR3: CASSRERNQPQHF
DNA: TGTGCCAGCAGCCGGGAGCGAAATCAGCCCCAGCATTTT

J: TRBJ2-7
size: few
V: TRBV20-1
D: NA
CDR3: CSASVGTVGYEQYF
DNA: TGCAGTGCTAGCGTCGGGACTGTGGGCTACGAGCAGTACTTC

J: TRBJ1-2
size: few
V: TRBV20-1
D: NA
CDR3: CSARSLTIGYTF
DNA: TGCAGTGCCAGGAGCTTAACTATTGGCTACACCTTC

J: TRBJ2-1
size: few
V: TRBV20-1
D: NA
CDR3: CSGGSYNEQFF
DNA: TGCAGTGGGGGGTCCTACAATGAGCAGTTCTTC

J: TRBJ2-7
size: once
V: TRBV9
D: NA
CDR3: CASSVRPGLYEQYF
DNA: TGTGCCAGCAGCGTGCGTCCTGGTCTCTACGAGCAGTACTTC

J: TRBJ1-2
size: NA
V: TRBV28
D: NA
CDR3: CASSSLRGGGYSYGYTF
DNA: TGTGCCAGCAGTTCCCTCAGAGGCGGGGGTTATAGCTATGGCTACACCTTC

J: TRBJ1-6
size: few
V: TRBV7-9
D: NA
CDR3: CASTKWDPPSPLHF
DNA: TGTGCCAGCACCAAATGGGACCCCCCTTCACCCCTCCACTTT

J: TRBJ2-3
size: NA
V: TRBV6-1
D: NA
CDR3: CASRQTSTDTQYF
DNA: TGTGCCAGCAGGCAGACTAGCACAGATACGCAGTATTTT

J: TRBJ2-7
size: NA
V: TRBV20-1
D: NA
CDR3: CSARVQTYEQYF
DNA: TGCAGTGCTAGAGTACAGACCTACGAGCAGTACTTC

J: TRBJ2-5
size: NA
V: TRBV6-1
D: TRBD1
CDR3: CASSQQGSQETQYF
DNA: TGTGCCAGCAGCCAACAGGGGTCCCAAGAGACCCAGTACTTC

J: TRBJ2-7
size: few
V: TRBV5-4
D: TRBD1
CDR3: CASSFWTGNEQYF
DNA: TGTGCCAGCAGCTTCTGGACAGGGAACGAGCAGTACTTC

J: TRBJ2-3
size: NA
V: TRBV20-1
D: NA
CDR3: CSASDTVTDTQYF
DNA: TGCAGTGCCAGCGATACTGTCACAGATACGCAGTATTTT

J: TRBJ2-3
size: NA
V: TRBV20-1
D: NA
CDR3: CSARDRGNTDTQYF
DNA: TGCAGTGCTAGAGACCGGGGGAACACAGATACGCAGTATTTT

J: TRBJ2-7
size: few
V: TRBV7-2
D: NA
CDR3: CASGPQGRHYEQYF
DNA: TGTGCCAGCGGCCCTCAGGGACGGCACTACGAGCAGTACTTC

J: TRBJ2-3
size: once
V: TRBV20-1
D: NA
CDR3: CSATRYRNTDTQYF
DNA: TGCAGTGCTACCCGATACCGTAACACAGATACGCAGTATTTT

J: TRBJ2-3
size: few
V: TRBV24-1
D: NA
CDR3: CATSDSTVTDTQYF
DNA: TGTGCCACCAGTGATTCGACAGTCACAGATACGCAGTATTTT

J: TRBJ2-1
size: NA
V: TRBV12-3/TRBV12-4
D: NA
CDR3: CASSLARPYEQFF
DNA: TGTGCCAGCAGTTTAGCGCGGCCATATGAGCAGTTCTTC

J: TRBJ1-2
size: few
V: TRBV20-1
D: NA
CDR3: CSASSLDSNYGYTF
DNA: TGCAGTGCATCAAGCTTAGACAGTAACTATGGCTACACCTTC

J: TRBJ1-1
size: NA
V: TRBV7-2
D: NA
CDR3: CASSFLLRNTEAFF
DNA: TGTGCCAGCAGCTTCCTACTCAGAAACACTGAAGCTTTCTTT

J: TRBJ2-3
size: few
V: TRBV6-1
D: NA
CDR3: CASSEVGTDTQYF
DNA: TGTGCCAGCAGTGAAGTAGGGACAGATACGCAGTATTTT

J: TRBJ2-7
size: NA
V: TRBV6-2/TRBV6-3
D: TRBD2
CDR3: CASRRGGAGAYEQYF
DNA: TGTGCCAGCAGACGGGGGGGCGCAGGGGCCTACGAGCAGTACTTC

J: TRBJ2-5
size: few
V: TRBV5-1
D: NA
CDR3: CASSLITLQETQYF
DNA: TGCGCCAGCAGCTTGATTACTTTGCAGGAGACCCAGTACTTC

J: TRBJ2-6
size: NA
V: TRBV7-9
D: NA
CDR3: CASMGGLRTSGANVLTF
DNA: TGTGCCAGCATGGGGGGACTTAGGACCTCTGGGGCCAACGTCCTGACTTTC

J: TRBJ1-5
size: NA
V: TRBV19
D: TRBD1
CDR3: CASSRDRGGNQPQHF
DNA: TGTGCCAGTAGCAGGGACAGGGGTGGGAATCAGCCCCAGCATTTT

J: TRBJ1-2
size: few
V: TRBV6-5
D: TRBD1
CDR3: CASSYTGGIYGYTF
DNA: TGTGCCAGCAGTTACACAGGGGGCATCTATGGCTACACCTTC

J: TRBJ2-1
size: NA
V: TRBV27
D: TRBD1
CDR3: CASSFPGTAGNEQFF
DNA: TGTGCCAGCAGTTTCCCCGGGACAGCTGGTAATGAGCAGTTCTTC

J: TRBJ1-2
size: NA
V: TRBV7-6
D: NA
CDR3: CASSLRTREGGYTF
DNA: TGTGCCAGCAGCCTCCGGACAAGGGAGGGCGGCTACACCTTC

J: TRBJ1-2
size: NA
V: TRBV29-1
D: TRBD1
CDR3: CSVGTGYPSYGYTF
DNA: TGCAGCGTAGGGACAGGGTACCCTTCTTATGGCTACACCTTC

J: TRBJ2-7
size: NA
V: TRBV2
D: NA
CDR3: CASSRGGEQYF
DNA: TGTGCCAGCAGCCGTGGAGGCGAGCAGTACTTC

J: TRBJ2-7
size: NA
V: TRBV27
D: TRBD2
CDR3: CASSSNGGMAYEQYF
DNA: TGTGCCAGCAGTTCAAACGGGGGGATGGCCTACGAGCAGTACTTC

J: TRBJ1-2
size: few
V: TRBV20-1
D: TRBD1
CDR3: CSALDRGPRSNYGYTF
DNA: TGCAGTGCTTTAGACAGGGGGCCTAGATCTAACTATGGCTACACCTTC

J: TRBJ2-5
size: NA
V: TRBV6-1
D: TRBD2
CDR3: CASSIDLSGGETQYF
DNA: TGTGCCAGCAGTATCGATTTATCGGGAGGAGAGACCCAGTACTTC

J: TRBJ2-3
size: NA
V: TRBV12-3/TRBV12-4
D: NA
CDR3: CASSLGSDGTQYF
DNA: TGTGCCAGCAGTTTAGGCTCAGATGGTACGCAGTATTTT

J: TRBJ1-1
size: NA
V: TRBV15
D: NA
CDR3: CATRSITSGTNTEAFF
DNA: TGTGCCACCAGATCAATCACAAGCGGGACGAACACTGAAGCTTTCTTT

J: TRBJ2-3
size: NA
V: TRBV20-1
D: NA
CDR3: CSARALGWIGGSTDTQYF
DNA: TGCAGTGCTAGGGCTTTGGGGTGGATCGGCGGTAGCACAGATACGCAGTATTTT

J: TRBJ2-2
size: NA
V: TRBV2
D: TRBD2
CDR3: CASGLDTGELFF
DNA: TGTGCCAGCGGACTAGACACCGGGGAGCTGTTTTTT

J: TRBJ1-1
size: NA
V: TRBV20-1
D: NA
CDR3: CSAPPAGRTEAFF
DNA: TGCAGTGCTCCCCCAGCCGGTCGCACTGAAGCTTTCTTT

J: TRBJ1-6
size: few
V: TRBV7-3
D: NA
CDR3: CASSKDTDSPLHF
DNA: TGTGCCAGCAGCAAAGACACAGATTCACCCCTCCACTTT

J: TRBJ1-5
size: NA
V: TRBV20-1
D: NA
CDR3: CSARAGSQPQHF
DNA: TGCAGTGCTAGGGCGGGGAGTCAGCCCCAGCATTTT

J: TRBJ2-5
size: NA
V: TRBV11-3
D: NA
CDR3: CASSLDLGKETQYF
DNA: TGTGCCAGCAGCTTAGATCTGGGGAAAGAGACCCAGTACTTC

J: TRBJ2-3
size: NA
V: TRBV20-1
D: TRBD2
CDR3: CSASRLALITDTQYF
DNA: TGCAGTGCTTCAAGACTAGCTTTGATTACAGATACGCAGTATTTT